The source of this T cell receptor beta chain is a study of vaccination effects on CD4 cells after COVID-19. About the study: Culturing of more than 1.5 million PBMC per well took place with around 9 IU/ml IL-2 and 9 to 10 ug/ml peptides.

For this clone: Its cognate antigen is unknown.

Subsequent to a culture period of 10 days, CD4+ T cells were isolated. Vaccination of participants consisted of two doses of either the BNT162b2 or mRNA-1273 vaccine. The healthy vaccine recipients, who had no prior SARS-CoV-2 infection, showed negative nucleocapsid antibodies. Study-level points and caveats: The study, lacking early post-infection timepoints, had few convalescent patients. Nearly all vaccine-induced clones in healthy recipients recognized only SARS-CoV-2.

The data were produced by immunoSEQ multiplex PCR, yet TCRdb's version contains in-frame clones alone and is incomplete. The sample has 66,000 or so clones, 70% to 75% seen once. The source material was CD4+ T cells from PBMCs cultured without peptide, sampled after COVID-19 vaccination. The TCR sequence derives from a human donor who received a COVID-19 vaccine.

The CDR3 region has the DNA TGCAGCCTGTGGGGCCGCAATGAGCAGTTCTTC. Protein product: CSLWGRNEQFF. The rearrangement joins TRBV20-1 to TRBJ2-1; D possibly corresponds to TRBD1 (5 bases). The CDR3 is 11 amino acids. The germline gives CDR1 DFQATT, CDR2 SNEGSKA (reference sequence).